The clone carrying this T cell receptor beta chain was counted between two and nine times. Its antigen is not known. The sample is drawn from a study of beta chain features in type 1 diabetes. Study at large: Patients were similar to healthy donors in age and gender (as well as in cell yields).

Overall study results and limits: In the patient group, naive, central memory and Treg TCRB repertoires seemed more alike than in the healthy donor group.

The CDR3 has 14 residues. The V end lost 3 bases, the J end lost 4 bases, and 12 bases lay between the germline ends. Germline-derived CDR1 and CDR2 are SNHLY and FYNNEI. Reverse transcribing all isolated RNA meant expressed TCRB transcripts were sequenced. Sequencing was performed with immunoSEQ multiplex PCR; in TCRdb, only in-frame clones are kept and a portion is missing. Of about 140,000 clones listed, less than 10% are singletons. Sequences were obtained from central memory CD4+ T cells from blood. The chain combines TRBV2 with TRBJ1-1; D unresolved. The clonotype originates from a woman between 40 and 50 years old in good health. CDR3 in DNA: TGTGCCAGCAGTGACAGCTCCTGGAGCACTGAAGCTTTCTTT. Residues: CASSDSSWSTEAFF.